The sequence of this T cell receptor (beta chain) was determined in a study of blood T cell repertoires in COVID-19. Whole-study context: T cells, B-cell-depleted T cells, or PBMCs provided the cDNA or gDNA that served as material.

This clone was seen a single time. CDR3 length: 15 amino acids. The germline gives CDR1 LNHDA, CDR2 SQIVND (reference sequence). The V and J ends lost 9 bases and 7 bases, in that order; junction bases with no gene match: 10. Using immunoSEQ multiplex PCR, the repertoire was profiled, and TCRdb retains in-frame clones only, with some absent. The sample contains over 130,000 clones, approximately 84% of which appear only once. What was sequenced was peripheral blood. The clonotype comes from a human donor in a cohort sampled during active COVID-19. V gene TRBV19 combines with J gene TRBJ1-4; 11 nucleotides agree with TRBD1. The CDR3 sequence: CASKPDRGRIEKLFF. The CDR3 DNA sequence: TGTGCCAGCAAGCCGGACAGGGGGCGGATTGAAAAACTGTTTTTT.